The entry below gives a single TCR beta chain sequence along with its context. Its binding antigen is unknown. Base-call qualities are not available, and no considerably larger clone is one nucleotide away. The source of the sample is a study of blood T cell repertoires in COVID-19 (dated by TCRdb to about 2020). General notes on the study: The collaborator samples originated in the United States, Italy and Spain and spanned the acute and convalescent phases of COVID-19. Deeply sampled blood TCRbeta repertoires from subjects exposed to, actively infected with, or recovered from COVID-19 were included in the dataset. A de-identified subject ID, COVID-19 status, age in years and sex were almost always included in the sample metadata. The samples were drawn from two sources: the first 160 participants of the ongoing ImmuneRACE study, and fewer than 1,500 subjects contributed by 6 global collaborators. A freely available public database, intended as a resource for researchers studying the immune response to SARS-CoV-2, is where the repertoires were released. The material from the prospective study consisted of cDNA or gDNA derived from T cells, B-cell-depleted T cells, or PBMCs. Where HLA class I and class II types were available, the types were taken from metadata supplied by the sample provider, not from assay-based typing.

In Seattle, one collaborating source enrolled patients while the infection was active and tracked those patients longitudinally over the course of disease. Each collaborating institution followed its own protocols to collect whole blood in K2EDTA tubes. For TCRbeta analysis, collaborators shipped samples as frozen whole blood, isolated PBMCs, or DNA extracted from either of those sample types. TCRbeta CDR3 regions were amplified from genomic DNA by means of the immunoSEQ Assay, a bias-controlled multiplex PCR. The paper's data handling went like this. Within the assay, amplification of reference gene primers was used to estimate how many nucleated cells each sample contained. To quantify the absolute abundance of each unique TCRbeta CDR3 rearrangement, sequence reads were collapsed and filtered. For each sample, productive Simpson clonality was calculated as the square root of Simpson's diversity index across productive rearrangements. What TCRdb holds here is the immuneACCESS table cut down to in-frame rearrangements. Part of the clones is not present; checked against another copy, under half of the missing clones reflect an unresolved V gene, and the others are unexplained. V and J calls plus clone size are reproduced from that table; the DNA served to infer D and trimming. The sample table holds fewer than 250,000 clones, of which 84% were seen once. The ten top clones hold approximately 10% of the sample.

CDR1 and CDR2, looked up from the germline V gene, are SQVTM and ANQGSEA. The CDR3 contains 14 residues, cysteine and phenylalanine counted. This entry keeps only the CDR3 DNA: 42 bases, framed from base 1. For this chain, trimming is 0 bases at the V end and 4 bases at the J end, and the number of junction bases without a gene match is 5. Study-level results and caveats: How much clinical and demographic metadata was included differed by source and by participant, and the metadata was provided uncurated.

The rearrangement joined TRBV29-1 to TRBJ1-2, with TRBD1 identical over 7 junction bases. Sequenced input: peripheral blood. This receptor was identified in a woman aged 80 or over with COVID-19, enrolled during active disease. CDR3 region: CSVEDLRTGYGYTF. The DNA sequence is given as TGCAGCGTTGAAGATCTTAGGACAGGCTATGGCTACACCTTC.